This TCR beta chain came from a study of blood T cell repertoires in COVID-19. Background on the study: Italy, Spain and the United States were the sources of the convalescent and acute COVID-19 samples. T cells, B-cell-depleted T cells, or PBMCs provided the cDNA or gDNA that served as material.

CDR3 length: 17 amino acids. Trimming removed 8 bases from V and 2 bases from J, with 26 bases in between. Germline lookup yields CDR1 SQVTM and CDR2 ANQGSEA. In the original processing: Estimates of nucleated cell counts were drawn from the amplification of reference gene primers. Profiled with immunoSEQ multiplex PCR; TCRdb holds only in-frame clones, not every one. V and J calls plus clone size are reproduced from that table; the DNA served to infer D and trimming. The sample includes around 130,000 clones, more than 75% of them seen just once. The chain employs TRBV29-1 and TRBJ2-3; D may be TRBD2 (6 bases). The specimen was peripheral blood. This sequence originates from a man in his 60s with acute or convalescent COVID-19. CDR3 residues: CSCRSSGGFLNTDTQYF. CDR3 bases: TGCAGCTGCAGGAGTAGCGGAGGTTTCTTAAACACAGATACGCAGTATTTT.